The clone carrying this T cell receptor (beta chain) showed up just a few times. Enrolment of Seattle patients took place during active infection, and they were followed longitudinally. Per the study methods: Amplification with reference gene primers provided the estimates of nucleated cell counts. Libraries were prepared by immunoSEQ multiplex PCR; TCRdb keeps only in-frame clonotypes and omits some of them. Clone size and V and J calls were adopted from that table, with D and trimming inferred from the DNA. This sample has roughly 58,000 clones; roughly four fifths occur once, and the top ten carry under 40%. The sample comes from a study of blood T cell repertoires in COVID-19. Germline CDR1 GTSNPN, CDR2 SVGIG (reference sequence). The V end lost 2 bases, the J end lost 0 bases, and 10 bases lay between the germline ends. The CDR3 is 14 amino acids.

The receptor was isolated from a man aged 55 to 70 with COVID-19, enrolled during active disease. The chain employs TRBV30 and TRBJ1-1; D is perhaps TRBD1 (5 bases). Sequencing was carried out using peripheral blood. CDR3 bases: TGTGCCTGGAGTAGGGGCCTTTTGAACACTGAAGCTTTCTTT. Residues: CAWSRGLLNTEAFF.